These 30 T cell receptor beta chains came from one sample sequenced in a study of shared clonotypes between healthy human individuals. TCRdb's table, derived via immunoSEQ multiplex PCR, lists solely in-frame clones and lacks some. The sample includes roughly 2.5 million clones, just over 90% of them seen just once. Sequenced sample: naive CD4+ T cells sorted from blood. Subset specified: CD45RA+ positively selected. Receptors were obtained from a man between 18 and 29 years old in good health.

The gene calls are TRBV5-5 and TRBJ2-7, with 10 positions matching TRBD1. Germline V gene lookup returns CDR1 SGHKS and CDR2 YYEKEE (reference sequence). This CDR3 spans 16 amino acids. The V segment lost 2 bases and the J segment 5 bases; nucleotides outside the gene matches: 10. In nucleotides, the CDR3 is TGTGCCAGCAGCTTAGGCGGGACAGGGGCTTGGGACGAGCAGTACTTC. Translation gives CASSLGGTGAWDEQYF. The full variable domain, in which reference TRBV5-5 and TRBJ2-7 provide the parts outside the CDR3, is DAGVTQSPTHLIKTRGQQVTLRCSPISGHKSVSWYQQVLGQGPQFIFQYYEKEERGRGNFPDRFSARQFPNYSSELNVNALLLGDSALYLCASSLGGTGAWDEQYFGPGTRLTVT.

V usage is TRBV28 and J usage is TRBJ2-3; D may be TRBD1 or TRBD2 (6 bases each). Trimming shortened V by 5 bases and J by 4 bases, and 22 bases separated the two germline ends. This CDR3 region has 17 residues. Germline V gives CDR1 MDHEN, CDR2 SYDVKM. This CDR3 is CASSPRQAGKTPDTQYF. The CDR3 DNA follows: TGTGCCAGCAGTCCGCGACAGGCGGGGAAAACCCCAGATACGCAGTATTTT.

This clone has just one count. CDR3 sequence: CASSLVQSYEQYF. The CDR3 nucleotides are TGCGCCAGCAGCTTGGTACAGTCCTACGAGCAGTACTTC. The chain carries TRBV5-1 and TRBJ2-7, with no clear D. This CDR3 contains 13 residues. The V gene's germline CDR1 is SGHRS and CDR2 YFSETQ. The germline V and J ends were trimmed by 0 bases and 1 base, with 5 bases remaining between them.

The chain recombines TRBV30 with TRBJ1-4; 10 nucleotides agree with TRBD1. J was trimmed by 6 bases and V by 3 bases; bases with no gene match: 10. The CDR3 totals 16 residues. Germline CDR1 reads GTSNPN; CDR2 reads SVGIG (reference sequence). CDR3 in DNA: TGTGCCTGGAGAGGATCTAAAGGACAGGGGGATGAAAAACTGTTTTTT. This sequence encodes CAWRGSKGQGDEKLFF. Based on the CDR3 plus reference TRBV30 and TRBJ1-4, the full variable domain is SQTIHQWPATLVQPVGSPLSLECTVEGTSNPNLYWYRQAAGRGLQLLFYSVGIGQISSEVPQNLSASRPQDRQFILSSKKLLLSDSGFYLCAWRGSKGQGDEKLFFGSGTQLSVL.

The rearrangement uses TRBV14 and TRBJ2-2; D not certain. The CDR3 is 14 residues long. Germline V lookup: CDR1 SGHDN, CDR2 FVKESK. The V end lost 4 bases, the J end lost 3 bases, and 9 bases lay between the germline ends. This CDR3 reads CASSPAGYTGELFF. CDR3 DNA sequence: TGTGCCAGCAGCCCCGCAGGTTACACCGGGGAGCTGTTTTTT.

The rearrangement joins TRBV6-6 to TRBJ2-7; 7 nucleotides align to TRBD2. The germline CDR1 and CDR2 sequences are MNHNY and SVGAGI (reference sequence). The CDR3 length is 15 residues. With 6 bases clipped from V and 3 bases from J, the junction kept 11 bases outside the gene matches. CDR3 in amino acids: CASSYRLAFGYEQYF. The CDR3 DNA is TGTGCCAGCAGCTACCGACTAGCCTTTGGCTACGAGCAGTACTTC.

The chain links TRBV28 to TRBJ1-5, with D unresolved. The CDR3 covers 14 residues. V lost 5 bases and J lost 2, with 10 bases in between. Germline CDR1 MDHEN, CDR2 SYDVKM. The CDR3 spells CASSSRSGNQPQHF. The CDR3 DNA is TGTGCCAGCAGTAGTCGGAGTGGCAATCAGCCCCAGCATTTT.

This rearrangement joins TRBV25-1 to TRBJ1-6, with 7 bases identical to TRBD1. V trimming: 1 base; J trimming: 7 bases; junction bases outside the gene matches: 4. Germline CDR1 MGHDK, CDR2 SYGVNS. The CDR3 has 15 amino acids. The CDR3 reads CASSESATGNSPLHF. The DNA of the CDR3 is TGTGCCAGCAGTGAATCTGCGACAGGGAATTCACCCCTCCACTTT.

Details on this clone: Additional DNA sequences in this sample encode the identical CDR3. V is TRBV6-5 and J is TRBJ2-5; D is undetermined. Germline V gives CDR1 MNHEY, CDR2 SVGAGI. V lost 4 bases and J lost 4, with 4 bases in between. The CDR3 runs to 11 residues. CDR3 bases: TGTGCCAGCAGTTCGGGAGAGACCCAGTACTTC. This encodes CASSSGETQYF.

The chain recombines TRBV18 with TRBJ2-1; unclear D gene. V gave up 6 bases and J gave up 10 bases, with 13 bases separating them. Germline V lookup: CDR1 KGHSH, CDR2 LQKENI. This CDR3 is built from 12 residues. CDR3 DNA: TGTGCCAGCTCGCGCAGGAACGACGAGCAGTTCTTC. It is translated as CASSRRNDEQFF. The full variable domain, its missing parts supplied by reference TRBV18 and TRBJ2-1, is NAGVMQNPRHLVRRRGQEARLRCSPMKGHSHVYWYRQLPEEGLKFMVYLQKENIIDESGMPKERFSAEFPKEGPSILRIQQVVRGDSAAYFCASSRRNDEQFFGPGTRLTVL.

The V gene is TRBV6-1, the J gene TRBJ2-7; D is ambiguous. Trimming left V 10 bases short and J 2 bases short, with 6 bases between. CDR3 length: 10 residues. Germline V gene lookup returns CDR1 MNHNS and CDR2 SASEGT. The CDR3 DNA reads as TGTGCCACCCTCGCCTACGAGCAGTACTTC. This encodes CATLAYEQYF.

Written as DNA, the CDR3 is TGTGCCTGGAGTGTAGGGTTGGACCGGGATACGCAGTATTTT. Amino acids: CAWSVGLDRDTQYF. The J gene is TRBJ2-3, the V gene TRBV30, with unresolved D. The CDR3 consists of 14 residues. Looked up from germline, CDR1 is GTSNPN and CDR2 is SVGIG (reference sequence). Trimming removed 0 bases at V and 6 bases at J, with 13 bases between.

The chain carries TRBV25-1 and TRBJ2-2; D remains ambiguous. V was pared by 3 bases and J by 2 bases, with 10 bases between. The CDR3 length is 15 residues. CDR1 is MGHDK, CDR2 SYGVNS, per germline. The DNA of the CDR3 is TGTGCCAGCAGTGACCGGGTCTTTAACACCGGGGAGCTGTTTTTT. Its translation: CASSDRVFNTGELFF.

The rearrangement joins TRBV5-1 to TRBJ2-3, with TRBD2 identical over 8 bases. The CDR3 length is 11 residues. Germline V gene data show CDR1 as SGHRS and CDR2 as YFSETQ. The junction had 1 base not matched to a gene; V was cut back by 4 bases and J by 9 bases. The CDR3 nucleotides are TGCGCCAGCAGCCCGGGGGGGACGCAGTATTTT. Translating gives CASSPGGTQYF.

The J gene is TRBJ2-7, the V gene TRBV7-9; the match to TRBD2 covers 9 bases. Germline V CDR1 and CDR2: SEHNR, FQNEAQ (reference sequence). With 2 bases clipped from V and 4 bases from J, the junction kept 3 bases outside the gene matches. CDR3 length: 14 amino acids. CDR3 region: CASSLSSGRYEQYF. CDR3 nucleotide sequence: TGTGCCAGCAGCTTATCGAGCGGGAGGTACGAGCAGTACTTC.

The DNA for the CDR3 is TGTGCCAGCAGTGACGGACAGCTTAACTATGGCTACACCTTC. Residues: CASSDGQLNYGYTF. This chain connects TRBV28 to TRBJ1-2, with D possibly TRBD1 on 6 matching bases. The germline V gene has CDR1 MDHEN and CDR2 SYDVKM. V was cut by 5 bases and J by 1 base, with 11 bases left in between. The CDR3 loop spans 14 amino acids.

This clone was counted between two and nine times. The V and J genes are TRBV7-3 and TRBJ1-1; D is possibly TRBD1 (6 bases). Per germline, CDR1 SGHTA and CDR2 FQGTGA. The CDR3 is 13 amino acids. Trimming left V 1 base short and J 7 bases short, with 10 bases between. The CDR3 nucleotides read TGTGCCAGCAGCTTAAACAGGGAGGATGAAGCTTTCTTT. Its protein product is CASSLNREDEAFF.

As for this clone: The same CDR3 also results from other DNA sequences found in this sample. The chain combines TRBV27 with TRBJ2-3, with 9 bases fitting TRBD1. CDR1 is MNHEY and CDR2 is SMNVEV in the germline V gene (reference sequence). This CDR3 comprises 13 residues. V shed 7 bases, J shed 3 bases, and the junction held 2 bases outside the gene matches. The CDR3 DNA reads TGTGCCAGCATAGACAGGGGGACAGATACGCAGTATTTT. Translated: CASIDRGTDTQYF.

This clone was detected only a few times. The chain employs TRBV2 and TRBJ1-1; D gene ambiguous. V lost 2 bases and J 7 bases, leaving 11 bases between the germline ends. Per germline, CDR1 SNHLY and CDR2 FYNNEI. The CDR3 loop spans 13 amino acids. Written as DNA, the CDR3 is TGTGCCAGCAGTGAAAGGGAGAGTTTTGAAGCTTTCTTT. It encodes CASSERESFEAFF.

This clone was seen a single time. The chain links TRBV25-1 to TRBJ2-2, with D perhaps matching TRBD1 or TRBD2 (5 bases each). Trimming pared 6 bases from V and 0 bases from J, leaving 14 bases between. Germline CDR1 reads MGHDK; CDR2 reads SYGVNS. The CDR3 loop spans 16 amino acids. The CDR3 region is CASSPPGAPNTGELFF. In DNA form, the CDR3 reads TGTGCCAGCAGCCCGCCCGGGGCGCCGAACACCGGGGAGCTGTTTTTT.

This chain joins TRBV14 and TRBJ2-4; D not resolved. Trimming took 3 bases from V and 8 from J, leaving 17 bases between them. The CDR3 is made up of 15 amino acids. Per the germline V gene, CDR1 is SGHDN and CDR2 is FVKESK. The CDR3 loop reads CASSQSRVGVDIQYF. The CDR3 nucleotides are TGTGCCAGCAGCCAGAGCCGGGTAGGTGTGGACATTCAGTACTTC.

Only one count was recorded for this clone. At one of its ends the junction is not consistent with the germline gene, which may arise from a read error. The chain has TRBV10-3 and TRBJ1-5, with a tentative D call TRBD1 (5 bases). The length of the CDR3 is 14 residues. Germline values: CDR1 ENHRY, CDR2 SYGVKD. The CDR3 coding sequence is TGTGCCATCAGTGAGGGTCAGGGCAATCAGCCCCAGCGTTTT. Protein sequence: CAISEGQGNQPQRF.

The CDR3 nucleotides read TGTGCCAGCAGTTTAGGGGCCGGGGGCGGCTATGGCTACACCTTC. It translates to CASSLGAGGGYGYTF. J is TRBJ1-2 and V is TRBV27; D might be TRBD1 (6 bases). Germline assignment: CDR1 MNHEY and CDR2 SMNVEV (reference sequence). Trimming pared 2 bases from V and 4 bases from J, leaving 14 bases between. The CDR3 has 15 residues.

This clone was seen only once. This chain connects TRBV11-2 to TRBJ2-1; 9 nucleotides align to TRBD2. The CDR3 is 16 amino acids. V lost 6 bases and J lost 6; bases outside the gene matches: 12. Germline CDR1 is SGHAT and CDR2 is FQNNGV. CDR3 amino acids: CASRSLAGSRGNEQFF. The DNA for the CDR3 is TGTGCCAGCAGAAGTCTAGCGGGGTCTAGGGGCAATGAGCAGTTCTTC.

The genes are TRBV9 and TRBJ2-1, with D possibly TRBD2 on 6 matching bases. Germline V gives CDR1 SGDLS, CDR2 YYNGEE. The ends were cut back, 1 base at V and 9 bases at J, with 14 bases in the middle. The CDR3 covers 14 residues. CDR3 in amino acids: CASSVREPVAEQFF. DNA of the CDR3: TGTGCCAGCAGCGTACGGGAGCCGGTTGCTGAGCAGTTCTTC.

The chain employs TRBV5-1 and TRBJ1-1, with TRBD1 matching 12 bases. With 3 bases clipped from V and 6 bases from J, the junction kept 3 bases outside the gene matches. The CDR3 contains 14 residues. In germline, CDR1 is SGHRS, CDR2 YFSETQ. The CDR3 sequence: CASSWGQGAAEAFF. The CDR3 bases are TGCGCCAGCAGCTGGGGACAGGGGGCCGCTGAAGCTTTCTTT. The full variable domain, rest sourced from reference TRBV5-1 and TRBJ1-1, is KAGVTQTPRYLIKTRGQQVTLSCSPISGHRSVSWYQQTPGQGLQFLFEYFSETQRNKGNFPGRFSGRQFSNSRSEMNVSTLELGDSALYLCASSWGQGAAEAFFGQGTRLTVV.

For the CDR3, the DNA is TGTGCCAGCAGCCCCACGGGTGCCAAAAACATTCAGTACTTC. Residues: CASSPTGAKNIQYF. This chain uses TRBV6-1 with TRBJ2-4; D is unclear. The V end lost 6 bases, the J end lost 1 base, and 10 bases lay between the germline ends. This CDR3 comprises 14 residues. The V gene's germline CDR1 is MNHNS and CDR2 SASEGT.

The chain uses TRBV6-5 and TRBJ2-5, with 7 bases fitting TRBD2. Per germline, CDR1 MNHEY and CDR2 SVGAGI. V was pared by 1 base and J by 4 bases, with 3 bases of the junction left unmatched. The CDR3 contains 14 residues. The CDR3 reads CASSYWTSRETQYF. CDR3 sequence (DNA): TGTGCCAGCAGTTACTGGACTAGTAGAGAGACCCAGTACTTC.

This chain joins TRBV20-1 and TRBJ2-5, with D unresolved. The end of the DNA fits TRBJ2-7 better, so the J call may be wrong. The length of the CDR3 is 11 residues. Germline V gene data show CDR1 as DFQATT and CDR2 as SNEGSKA (reference sequence). CDR3 loop: CSTDKPYEQYF. DNA for the CDR3: TGCAGTACAGACAAGCCCTACGAGCAGTACTTC.

The rearrangement links TRBV7-8 to TRBJ2-2, with 11 bases lining up with TRBD2. CDR3 length: 16 amino acids. The V segment lost 6 bases and the J segment 1 base; nucleotides outside the gene matches: 4. From germline, CDR1 is SGHVS and CDR2 FQNEAQ. Written as DNA, the CDR3 is TGTGCCAGCAGTTCCCTAGCGGGGGGGAACACCGGGGAGCTGTTTTTT. Amino acid sequence: CASSSLAGGNTGELFF.